The rows below give T cell receptor beta chains drawn from one sample of a study of early T cells in non-severe SARS-CoV-2 infection. TCRdb itself ran the 5' RACE reads through MiXCR, one entry per CDR3 protein. The sample has about 52,000 distinct CDR3 sequences, 8% to 13% seen once. The sequencing input was whole blood. The receptors shown here come from an adult who was a healthcare worker with PCR-confirmed SARS-CoV-2 infection or an uninfected control (not recorded which). The CDR3 runs from the conserved cysteine through the conserved F or W. D genes are given only for firm matches. Clone size is given for some rows only: seen once, a few or many times, or a class if the clone is expanded.

j_call	v_call	d_call	clone_size	cdr3_aa	cdr3_nt
TRBJ2-1	TRBV2	.	few	CASSRLGGTAWFF	TGTGCCAGCAGTCGCCTTGGGGGTACGGCTTGGTTCTTC
TRBJ1-6	TRBV4-3	.	many	CASSQDIGRGGNSPLHF	TGCGCCAGCAGCCAAGATATAGGAAGGGGAGGGAATTCACCCCTCCACTTT
TRBJ1-2	TRBV28	.	.	CASRKSGGYTF	TGTGCCAGCAGGAAGTCGGGTGGCTACACCTTC
TRBJ1-1	TRBV20-1	.	few	CSANPSAVGSATEAFF	TGCAGTGCGAACCCCTCCGCGGTAGGATCAGCCACTGAAGCTTTCTTT
TRBJ2-7	TRBV6-5	.	.	CASTSHGGDYEQYF	TGTGCCAGCACTTCTCATGGAGGCGACTACGAGCAGTACTTC
TRBJ1-2	TRBV7-2	.	.	CASSYSPNRSPRVGYTF	TGTGCCAGCAGCTACTCCCCAAACAGAAGTCCTAGGGTTGGCTACACCTTC
TRBJ2-3	TRBV7-8	.	.	CASSSHGDTQYF	TGTGCCAGCAGCTCACACGGGGATACGCAGTATTTT
TRBJ1-2	TRBV20-1	TRBD1	many	CSAPEDRGGQGPLFYGYTF	TGCAGTGCTCCAGAAGACAGAGGGGGACAGGGGCCTCTCTTCTATGGCTACACCTTC
TRBJ2-7	TRBV7-2	.	many	CASSLINGQTYEQYF	TGTGCCAGCAGCCTCATTAATGGACAGACCTACGAGCAGTACTTC
TRBJ1-5	TRBV19	.	.	CASSIKGGNLNQPQHF	TGTGCCAGTAGTATAAAAGGGGGAAACCTAAATCAGCCCCAGCATTTT
TRBJ2-7	TRBV2	.	many	CASSPDRREAYEQYF	TGTGCCAGCAGTCCGGACAGGAGGGAAGCCTACGAGCAGTACTTC
TRBJ2-2	TRBV2	.	.	CASNQRGNTGELFF	TGTGCCAGCAATCAACGGGGAAACACCGGGGAGCTGTTTTTT
TRBJ1-4	TRBV11-2	.	.	CASSFEISEEKLFF	TGTGCCAGCAGCTTCGAGATAAGCGAGGAAAAACTGTTTTTT
TRBJ1-4	TRBV28	.	many	CASSPSGGAQGEKLFF	TGTGCCAGCAGTCCTTCGGGGGGTGCCCAGGGGGAAAAACTGTTTTTT
TRBJ2-2	TRBV11-2	TRBD2	.	CASSLRLAGVTGELFF	TGTGCCAGCAGCTTACGACTAGCGGGAGTCACCGGGGAGCTGTTTTTT
TRBJ1-2	TRBV7-2	.	.	CASSLAPPNYGYTF	TGTGCCAGCAGCTTAGCCCCGCCTAACTATGGCTACACCTTC
TRBJ1-1	TRBV28	.	.	CASRIPGHTNTEAFF	TGTGCCAGCAGAATACCGGGACATACGAACACTGAAGCTTTCTTT
TRBJ2-1	TRBV6-5	.	many	CASSTFKRSSYNEQFF	TGTGCCAGCAGTACCTTCAAGCGGAGCTCCTACAATGAGCAGTTCTTC
TRBJ2-7	TRBV7-2	.	few	CASSLGTLTYEQYF	TGTGCCAGCAGCTTAGGGACCCTAACGTACGAGCAGTACTTC
TRBJ2-1	TRBV5-1	.	many	CASRRVRKTNEQFF	TGCGCCAGCCGAAGGGTGAGAAAGACCAATGAGCAGTTCTTC
TRBJ1-5	TRBV10-2	.	.	CASSESEVNQPQHF	TGCGCCAGCAGTGAGTCGGAGGTAAATCAGCCCCAGCATTTT
TRBJ2-2	TRBV19	TRBD1	.	CASSRTGGVNTGELFF	TGTGCCAGTAGTCGGACAGGGGGCGTTAACACCGGGGAGCTGTTTTTT
TRBJ2-3	TRBV14	.	many	CASSLLAADTQYF	TGTGCCAGCAGCCTACTAGCAGCAGATACGCAGTATTTT
TRBJ1-4	TRBV7-2	.	few	CASSLGGKLFF	TGTGCCAGCAGCTTAGGGGGAAAACTGTTTTTT
TRBJ1-1	TRBV12-3/TRBV12-4	.	many	CASSLRGPSNTEAFF	TGTGCCAGCAGTTTGAGAGGACCATCGAACACTGAAGCTTTCTTT
TRBJ1-2	TRBV29-1	TRBD1	.	CSQGTAGGYTF	TGCAGCCAAGGGACAGCTGGTGGCTACACCTTC
TRBJ2-1	TRBV6-2/TRBV6-3	.	many	CASSYATLAHNEQFF	TGTGCCAGCAGTTACGCGACGCTGGCGCACAATGAGCAGTTCTTC
TRBJ2-7	TRBV19	TRBD2	.	CASSTGLAGHYEQYF	TGTGCCAGTAGTACGGGACTAGCGGGACACTACGAGCAGTACTTC
TRBJ1-5	TRBV4-1	TRBD1	few	CASSEKGTTGTGMYSNQPQHF	TGCGCCAGCAGCGAAAAGGGAACCACCGGGACAGGGATGTATAGCAATCAGCCCCAGCATTTT
TRBJ1-2	TRBV6-1	TRBD1	many	CASSATVTGGGGYTF	TGTGCCAGCAGTGCCACCGTGACAGGGGGCGGTGGCTACACCTTC
TRBJ2-1	TRBV7-2	.	.	CASSLAPSRNEQFF	TGTGCCAGCAGCTTAGCGCCTTCTAGGAATGAGCAGTTCTTC
TRBJ2-7	TRBV20-1	.	many	CSALYPVGKEEQYF	TGCAGTGCTCTCTACCCCGTGGGCAAGGAGGAGCAGTACTTC
TRBJ1-2	TRBV5-4	.	.	CASSLWSNYGYTF	TGTGCCAGCAGCTTGTGGTCTAACTATGGCTACACCTTC
TRBJ2-3	TRBV11-2	.	.	CTSSPEVNTQYF	TGTACCAGCAGCCCGGAGGTGAATACGCAGTATTTT
TRBJ2-1	TRBV7-6	TRBD2	many	CASSPGGGSYNEQFF	TGTGCCAGCAGCCCCGGGGGGGGCTCCTACAATGAGCAGTTCTTC
TRBJ2-1	TRBV5-4	TRBD2	.	CASSLTSGRAREQFF	TGTGCCAGCAGCTTGACTAGCGGGAGGGCCAGAGAGCAGTTCTTC
TRBJ2-7	TRBV20-1	.	.	CSAGQRSYEQYF	TGCAGTGCTGGGCAGCGCTCCTACGAGCAGTACTTC
TRBJ2-5	TRBV10-3	TRBD1	.	CAISGTGEETQYF	TGTGCCATCAGTGGGACAGGGGAAGAGACCCAGTACTTC
TRBJ2-2	TRBV7-9	.	many	CASSLDFLFNTGELFF	TGTGCCAGCAGCTTAGACTTCCTGTTTAACACCGGGGAGCTGTTTTTT
TRBJ1-2	TRBV20-1	.	many	CSGAESDYGYTF	TGCAGTGGGGCAGAAAGTGACTATGGCTACACCTTC
TRBJ2-1	TRBV18	TRBD2	few	CASSPDRGGAAYNEQFF	TGTGCCAGCTCACCAGATCGGGGGGGGGCAGCCTACAATGAGCAGTTCTTC